The clone carrying this TCR beta chain was counted only a few times. Antigen: not known. Clones were sequenced by immunoSEQ multiplex PCR, and TCRdb holds only the in-frame ones, with some missing. The data contain fewer than 30,000 clones, about 85% of them singletons. The data were obtained in a study of OX40 agonist ivuxolimab in advanced cancers. Overall study context: Ivuxolimab was administered intravenously to patients at 0.01 to 10 mg/kg every 2 weeks. Study-wide results and caveats: Partial responders treated at 0.1-3.0 mg/kg exhibited clonal expansion among the lowest measured.

The specimen comprised CD4+ or CD8+ T cells sorted from blood, sampled in a trial of the OX40 agonist ivuxolimab. This receptor was obtained from an adult with an advanced solid tumor such as melanoma, head and neck, liver or kidney cancer.

This CDR3 is CASSSGQRYGYTF. In DNA form, the CDR3 reads TGTGCCAGCAGTTCGGGACAGCGCTATGGCTACACCTTC. V and J are TRBV6-5 and TRBJ1-2; 7 bases line up with TRBD1. The length of the CDR3 is 13 residues. V lost 4 bases to trimming and J lost 4 bases; unmatched junction nucleotides: 3. Germline V gives CDR1 MNHEY, CDR2 SVGAGI.